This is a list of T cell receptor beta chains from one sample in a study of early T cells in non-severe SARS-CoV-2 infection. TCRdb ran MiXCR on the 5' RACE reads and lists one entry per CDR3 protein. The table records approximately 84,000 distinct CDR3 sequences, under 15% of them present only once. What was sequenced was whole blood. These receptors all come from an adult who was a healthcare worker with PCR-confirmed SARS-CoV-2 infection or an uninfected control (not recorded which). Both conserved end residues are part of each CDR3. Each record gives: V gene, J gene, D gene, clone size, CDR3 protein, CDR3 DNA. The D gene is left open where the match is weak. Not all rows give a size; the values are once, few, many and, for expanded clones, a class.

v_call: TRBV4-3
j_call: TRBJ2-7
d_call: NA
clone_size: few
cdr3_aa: CASSQEGSDYEQYF
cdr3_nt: TGCGCCAGCAGCCAAGAGGGGTCAGACTACGAGCAGTACTTC

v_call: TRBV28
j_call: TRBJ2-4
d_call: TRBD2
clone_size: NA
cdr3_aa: CASSYSGLKNIQYF
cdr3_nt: TGTGCCAGCAGTTATAGCGGGCTCAAAAACATTCAGTACTTC

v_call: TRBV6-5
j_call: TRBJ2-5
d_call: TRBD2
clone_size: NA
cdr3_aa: CASSYSGTSGSHRGTQYF
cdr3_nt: TGTGCCAGCAGTTACTCGGGGACTAGCGGGAGCCACCGGGGGACCCAGTACTTC

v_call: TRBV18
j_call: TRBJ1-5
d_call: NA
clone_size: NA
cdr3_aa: CASSPFSQGNNQPQHF
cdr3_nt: TGTGCCAGCTCACCATTCTCTCAGGGGAACAATCAGCCCCAGCATTTT

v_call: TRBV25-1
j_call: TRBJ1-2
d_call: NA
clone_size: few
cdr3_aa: CASSEQTLSGYTF
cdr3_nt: TGTGCCAGCAGTGAACAGACCCTAAGTGGCTACACCTTC

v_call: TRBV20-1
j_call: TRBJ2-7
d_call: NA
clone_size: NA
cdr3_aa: CSTRPEAGLSYEQYF
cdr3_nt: TGCAGTACTAGACCTGAGGCAGGTCTCTCCTACGAGCAGTACTTC

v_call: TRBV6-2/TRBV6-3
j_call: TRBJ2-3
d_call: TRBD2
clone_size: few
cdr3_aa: CASTPAGASTDTQYF
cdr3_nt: TGTGCCAGCACCCCAGCGGGAGCTAGCACAGATACGCAGTATTTT

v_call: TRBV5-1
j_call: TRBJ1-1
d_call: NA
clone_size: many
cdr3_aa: CASSSTNTEAFF
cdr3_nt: TGCGCCAGCAGCTCTACAAACACTGAAGCTTTCTTT

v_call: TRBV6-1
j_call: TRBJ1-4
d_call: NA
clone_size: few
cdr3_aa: CASREGWSNEKLFF
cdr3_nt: TGTGCCAGCAGAGAAGGGTGGTCTAATGAAAAACTGTTTTTT

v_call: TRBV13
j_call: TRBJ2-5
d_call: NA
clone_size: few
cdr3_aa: CASSLQGQETQYF
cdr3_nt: TGTGCCAGCAGTCTACAGGGTCAAGAGACCCAGTACTTC

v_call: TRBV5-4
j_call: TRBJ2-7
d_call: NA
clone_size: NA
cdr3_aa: CASNRDASYEQYF
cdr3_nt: TGTGCCAGCAACCGGGACGCATCCTACGAGCAGTACTTC

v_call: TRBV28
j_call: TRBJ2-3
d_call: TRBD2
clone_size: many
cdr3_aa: CASRSGTSGSNTQYF
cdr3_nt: TGTGCCAGCAGATCCGGGACTAGCGGGAGTAATACGCAGTATTTT

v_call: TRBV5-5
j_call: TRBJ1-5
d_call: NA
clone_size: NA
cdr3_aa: CASSSREGNQPQHF
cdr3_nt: TGTGCCAGCAGCTCCCGGGAGGGAAATCAGCCCCAGCATTTT

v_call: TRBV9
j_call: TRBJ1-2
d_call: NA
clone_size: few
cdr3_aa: CASSPYSTVANGYTF
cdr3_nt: TGTGCCAGCAGCCCATACAGCACCGTCGCAAATGGCTACACCTTC

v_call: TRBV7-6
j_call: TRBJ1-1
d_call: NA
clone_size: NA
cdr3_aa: CASSSTRGNTEAFF
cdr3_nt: TGTGCCAGCAGCAGTACCAGGGGGAACACTGAAGCTTTCTTT

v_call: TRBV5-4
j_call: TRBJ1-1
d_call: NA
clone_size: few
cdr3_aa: CASSLGAEAFF
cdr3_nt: TGTGCCAGCAGCTTGGGGGCTGAAGCTTTCTTT

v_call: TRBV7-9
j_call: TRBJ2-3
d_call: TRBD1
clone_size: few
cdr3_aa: CASSRGQGADTQYF
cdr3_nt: TGTGCCAGCAGCAGGGGACAGGGGGCAGATACGCAGTATTTT

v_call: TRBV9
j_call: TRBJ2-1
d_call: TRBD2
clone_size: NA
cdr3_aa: CASSVGASGRAKVYNEQFF
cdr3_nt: TGTGCCAGCAGCGTTGGGGCTAGCGGGAGGGCCAAGGTCTACAATGAGCAGTTCTTC

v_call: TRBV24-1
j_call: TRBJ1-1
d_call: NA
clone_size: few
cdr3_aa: CATSALENNDCMNTEAFF
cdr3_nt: TGTGCCACCAGTGCCCTAGAGAACAACGATTGTATGAACACTGAAGCTTTCTTT

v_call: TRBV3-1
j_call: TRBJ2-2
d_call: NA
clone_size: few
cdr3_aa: CASSQAPSTGELFF
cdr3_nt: TGTGCCAGCAGCCAAGCTCCATCCACCGGGGAGCTGTTTTTT

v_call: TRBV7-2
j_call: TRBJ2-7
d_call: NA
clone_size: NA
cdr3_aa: CASSLAGPGEQYF
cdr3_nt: TGTGCCAGCAGCTTAGCTGGCCCGGGAGAGCAGTACTTC

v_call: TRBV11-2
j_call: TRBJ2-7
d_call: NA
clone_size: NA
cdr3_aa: CASSQGGGAYEQYF
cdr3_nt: TGTGCCAGCAGCCAAGGGGGGGGAGCCTACGAGCAGTACTTC

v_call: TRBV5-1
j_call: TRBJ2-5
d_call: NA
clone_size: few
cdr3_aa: CARGSGPETQYF
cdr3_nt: TGCGCCCGTGGCTCGGGGCCAGAGACCCAGTACTTC

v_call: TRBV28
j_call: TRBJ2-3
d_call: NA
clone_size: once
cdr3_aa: CASSRAPDTQYF
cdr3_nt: TGTGCCAGCAGCCGGGCTCCAGATACGCAGTATTTT

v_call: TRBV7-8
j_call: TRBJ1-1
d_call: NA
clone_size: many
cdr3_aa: CASLTGNTEAFF
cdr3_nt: TGTGCCAGCCTGACCGGGAACACTGAAGCTTTCTTT

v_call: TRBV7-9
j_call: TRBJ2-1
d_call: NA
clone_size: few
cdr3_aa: CASSPRSGRSYNEQFF
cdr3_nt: TGTGCCAGCAGCCCCCGTAGCGGTCGCTCCTACAATGAGCAGTTCTTC

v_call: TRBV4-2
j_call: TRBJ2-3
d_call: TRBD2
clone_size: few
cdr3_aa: CASSPLQREFTDTQYF
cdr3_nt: TGTGCCAGCAGCCCCCTGCAGCGGGAGTTCACAGATACGCAGTATTTT

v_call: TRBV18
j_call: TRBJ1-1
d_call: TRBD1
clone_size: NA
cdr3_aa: CASSPRGTGVAGTEAFF
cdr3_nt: TGTGCCAGCTCACCTCGGGGGACAGGGGTCGCAGGGACTGAAGCTTTCTTT

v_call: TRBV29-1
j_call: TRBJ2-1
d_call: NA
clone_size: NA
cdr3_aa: CSVTGSSYNEQFF
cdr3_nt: TGCAGCGTTACGGGTAGCTCCTACAATGAGCAGTTCTTC

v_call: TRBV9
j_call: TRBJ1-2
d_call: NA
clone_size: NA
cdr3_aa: CASSEQGGYTF
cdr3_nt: TGTGCCAGCAGTGAACAGGGAGGCTACACCTTC

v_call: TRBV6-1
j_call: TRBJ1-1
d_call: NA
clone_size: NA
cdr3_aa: CASSARVDTEAFF
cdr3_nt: TGTGCCAGCAGTGCCAGGGTAGACACTGAAGCTTTCTTT

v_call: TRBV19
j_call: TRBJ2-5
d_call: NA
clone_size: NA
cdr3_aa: CASSAEDRETQYF
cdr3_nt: TGTGCCAGTAGTGCTGAGGACAGAGAGACCCAGTACTTC

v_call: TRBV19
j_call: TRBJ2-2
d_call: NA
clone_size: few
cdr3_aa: CASSTRAGTGELFF
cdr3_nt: TGTGCCAGTAGTACTCGAGCGGGCACCGGGGAGCTGTTTTTT

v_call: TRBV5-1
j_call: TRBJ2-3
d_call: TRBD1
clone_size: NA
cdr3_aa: CASSLISGTGLGDTQYF
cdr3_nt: TGCGCCAGCAGCCTAATTTCCGGGACAGGGTTAGGGGATACGCAGTATTTT

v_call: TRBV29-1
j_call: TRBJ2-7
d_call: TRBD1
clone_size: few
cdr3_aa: CSVADRDREQYF
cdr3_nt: TGCAGCGTTGCGGACAGGGATCGAGAGCAGTACTTC

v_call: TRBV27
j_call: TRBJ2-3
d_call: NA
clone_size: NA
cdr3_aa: CASKVEGGTDTQYF
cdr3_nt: TGTGCCAGCAAGGTCGAGGGTGGCACAGATACGCAGTATTTT

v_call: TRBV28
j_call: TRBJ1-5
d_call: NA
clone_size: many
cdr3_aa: CASCGRGSQPQHF
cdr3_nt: TGTGCCAGCTGCGGGAGGGGGAGTCAGCCCCAGCATTTT

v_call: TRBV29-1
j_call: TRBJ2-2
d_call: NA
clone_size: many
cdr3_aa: CSVDDLLGGELFF
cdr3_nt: TGCAGCGTGGATGACTTACTCGGCGGGGAGCTGTTTTTT

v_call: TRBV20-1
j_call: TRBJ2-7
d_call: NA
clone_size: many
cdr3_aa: CSARDLHYEQYF
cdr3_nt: TGCAGTGCCAGGGACTTACACTACGAGCAGTACTTC

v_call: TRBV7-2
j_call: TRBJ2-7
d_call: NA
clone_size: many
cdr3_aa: CASSLSMTYEQYF
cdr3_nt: TGTGCCAGCAGCTTATCCATGACCTACGAGCAGTACTTC

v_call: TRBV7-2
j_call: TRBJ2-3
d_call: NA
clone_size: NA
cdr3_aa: CASSSRGADTQYF
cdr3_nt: TGTGCCAGCAGCTCGAGAGGGGCAGATACGCAGTATTTT

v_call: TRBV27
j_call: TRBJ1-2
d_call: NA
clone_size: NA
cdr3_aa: CASSLSVNYGYTF
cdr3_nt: TGTGCCAGCAGTTTATCAGTGAACTATGGCTACACCTTC

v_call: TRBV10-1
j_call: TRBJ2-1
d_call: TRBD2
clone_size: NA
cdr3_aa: CASQEGLAGADEQFF
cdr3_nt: TGCGCCAGCCAGGAGGGACTAGCGGGAGCCGATGAGCAGTTCTTC

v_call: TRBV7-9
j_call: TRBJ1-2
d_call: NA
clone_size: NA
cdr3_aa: CASSLGSKGDYGYTF
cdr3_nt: TGTGCCAGCAGCTTAGGTTCCAAGGGCGACTATGGCTACACCTTC

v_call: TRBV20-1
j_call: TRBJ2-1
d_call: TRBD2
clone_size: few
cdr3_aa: CSARLAGLVSSYNEQFF
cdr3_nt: TGCAGTGCTAGACTAGCGGGACTGGTAAGCTCCTACAATGAGCAGTTCTTC

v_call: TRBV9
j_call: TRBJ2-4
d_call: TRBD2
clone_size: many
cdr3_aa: CASSVDPGTSGRFQYF
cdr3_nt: TGTGCCAGCAGCGTAGACCCGGGGACTAGCGGACGATTTCAGTACTTC

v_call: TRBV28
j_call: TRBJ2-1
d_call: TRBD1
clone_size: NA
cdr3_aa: CASSFKVTGGPSSYNEQFF
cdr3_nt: TGTGCCAGCAGTTTCAAAGTGACAGGGGGTCCCAGCTCCTACAATGAGCAGTTCTTC

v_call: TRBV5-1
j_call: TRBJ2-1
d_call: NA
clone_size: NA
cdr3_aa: CASSSPRQRANDNEQFF
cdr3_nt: TGCGCCAGCAGTAGCCCTAGACAGCGGGCTAATGACAATGAGCAGTTCTTC